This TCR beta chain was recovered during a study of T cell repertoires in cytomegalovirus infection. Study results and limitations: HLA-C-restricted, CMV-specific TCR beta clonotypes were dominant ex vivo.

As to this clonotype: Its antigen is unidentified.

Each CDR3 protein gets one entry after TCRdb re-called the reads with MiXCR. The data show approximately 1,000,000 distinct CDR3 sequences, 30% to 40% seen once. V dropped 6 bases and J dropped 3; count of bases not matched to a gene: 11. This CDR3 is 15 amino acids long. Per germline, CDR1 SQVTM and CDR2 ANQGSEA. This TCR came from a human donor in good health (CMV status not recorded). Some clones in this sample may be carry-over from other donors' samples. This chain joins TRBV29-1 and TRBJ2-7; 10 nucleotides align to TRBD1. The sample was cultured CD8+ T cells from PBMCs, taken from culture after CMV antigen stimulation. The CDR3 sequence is CSVAVRGDRGYEQYF. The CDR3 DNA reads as TGCAGCGTGGCCGTACGGGGGGACAGGGGCTACGAGCAGTACTTC.